This entry features one TCR beta chain sequence. Its antigen is unidentified. Germline assignment: CDR1 SGHAT and CDR2 FQNNGV. This CDR3 is 17 amino acids long. Trimming took 3 bases from V and 6 from J; bases not matched to a gene: 12. The data are from a study of T cell responses to AZD1222 COVID-19 vaccine. Study-wide results and limits: White British donors predominated, females outnumbered males, and clonal diversity was possibly underestimated. There were vaccine-associated CD4 TCRs across spike, dominant at 160-218 and 743-854. Nearly half of spike-specific TCRs reportedly target variant regions that are unmutated in the B.1.351 and B.1.1.7 variants.

Pooling covered second doses at about 4 or about 12 weeks. TCRdb keeps only in-frame clones here, not all; method: immunoSEQ multiplex PCR. The table has about 180,000 clones, 85% to 95% seen once. The V and J genes are TRBV11-2 and TRBJ2-3; 10 bases are a match to TRBD1. The sample was peripheral blood, taken 28 days after the second AZD1222 dose. The clonotype originates from an adult who received the AZD1222 COVID-19 vaccine. CDR3 DNA sequence: TGTGCCAGCAGCTTCGAAGGGACAGGGGTTTATCGGGATACGCAGTATTTT. This translates into CASSFEGTGVYRDTQYF.